The T cell receptor (beta chain) described here comes from a study of CD8 T cells in Susac syndrome. Between the trimmed V and J ends, which lost 6 bases and 1 base, there was a span of 9 bases. This CDR3 is built from 14 residues. The germline CDR1 and CDR2 sequences are MRHNA and SNTAGT. Random hexamers were used to reverse transcribe the RNA input (roughly 0.5 to 1 ug). TCRdb called the immunoSEQ multiplex PCR reads again in MiXCR, with one record for every CDR3 protein. The sample includes 150,000 or so distinct CDR3 sequences, just under 95% of them seen just once. Sequenced sample: CD4+ T cells from PBMCs. The sequence came from a human donor in good health. V usage is TRBV6-4 and J usage is TRBJ2-2, with unresolved D. CDR3 amino acids: CASSPTGNTGELFF. CDR3 in DNA: TGTGCCAGCAGCCCGACTGGGAACACCGGGGAGCTGTTTTTT.